This T cell receptor (beta chain) was sequenced in a study of blood T cells in healthy people across ages. A minimum of 6 million PBMCs was isolated per sample. In the case of this clonotype: Its matching antigen is unknown.

Findings and limits, study-wide: Possibly, changes in expanded clonotypes were confounded because donor CMV status was unknown.

The CDR3 length is 13 residues. V lost 4 bases and J 7 bases, leaving 10 bases between the germline ends. Germline loops: CDR1 SGHDN, CDR2 FVKESK. Combining a sample-barcoded 5' primer with a J-beta primer mix, a second PCR ran for roughly 7 to 12 cycles. Each TCR beta cDNA got a 12-nucleotide random molecular identifier. Each CDR3 protein gets one entry after TCRdb re-called the 5' RACE reads with MiXCR. The profile covers almost 1 million distinct CDR3 sequences, with roughly 51% appearing a single time and about 22% taken by the ten largest. The sequenced material came from blood. This TCR came from an older woman in good health. The chain uses TRBV14 and TRBJ2-2; D unresolved. The CDR3 protein is CASSRDRVGELFF. CDR3 DNA sequence: TGTGCCAGCAGCCGAGACCGGGTCGGGGAGCTGTTTTTT.